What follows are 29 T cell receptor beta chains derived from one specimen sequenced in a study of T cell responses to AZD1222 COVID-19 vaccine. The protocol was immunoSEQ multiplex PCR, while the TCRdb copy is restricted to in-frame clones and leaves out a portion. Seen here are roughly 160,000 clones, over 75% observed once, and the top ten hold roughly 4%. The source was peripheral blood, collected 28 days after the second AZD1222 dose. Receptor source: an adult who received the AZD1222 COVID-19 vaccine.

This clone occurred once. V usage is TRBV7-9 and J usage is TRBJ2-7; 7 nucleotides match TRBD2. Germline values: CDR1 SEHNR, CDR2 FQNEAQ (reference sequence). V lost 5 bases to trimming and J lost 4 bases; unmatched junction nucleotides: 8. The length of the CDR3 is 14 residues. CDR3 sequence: CASSVSGTSYEQYF. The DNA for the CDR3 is TGTGCCAGCAGCGTAAGCGGGACCTCTTACGAGCAGTACTTC. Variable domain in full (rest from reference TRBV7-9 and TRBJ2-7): DTGVSQNPRHKITKRGQNVTFRCDPISEHNRLYWYRQTLGQGPEFLTYFQNEAQLEKSRLLSDRFSAERPKGSFSTLEIQRTEQGDSAMYLCASSVSGTSYEQYFGPGTRLTVT.

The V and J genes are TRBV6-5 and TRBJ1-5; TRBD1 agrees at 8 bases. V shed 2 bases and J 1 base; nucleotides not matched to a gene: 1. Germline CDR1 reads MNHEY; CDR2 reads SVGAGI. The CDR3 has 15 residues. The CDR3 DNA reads TGTGCCAGCAGTTACGGACAGGGCAGCAATCAGCCCCAGCATTTT. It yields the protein CASSYGQGSNQPQHF.

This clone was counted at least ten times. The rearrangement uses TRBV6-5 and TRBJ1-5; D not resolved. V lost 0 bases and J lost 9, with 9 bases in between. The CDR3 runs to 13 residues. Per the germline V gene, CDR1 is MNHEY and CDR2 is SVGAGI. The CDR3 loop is CASSYSDSGPQHF. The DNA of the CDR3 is TGTGCCAGCAGTTACTCAGACTCGGGGCCCCAGCATTTT.

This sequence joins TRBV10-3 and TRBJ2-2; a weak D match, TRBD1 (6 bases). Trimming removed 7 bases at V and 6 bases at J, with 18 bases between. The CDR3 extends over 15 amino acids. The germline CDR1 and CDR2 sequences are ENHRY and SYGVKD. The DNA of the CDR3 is TGTGCCATCAAAGGCCTTTCGACAGGTTCCGGGGAGCTGTTTTTT. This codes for CAIKGLSTGSGELFF.

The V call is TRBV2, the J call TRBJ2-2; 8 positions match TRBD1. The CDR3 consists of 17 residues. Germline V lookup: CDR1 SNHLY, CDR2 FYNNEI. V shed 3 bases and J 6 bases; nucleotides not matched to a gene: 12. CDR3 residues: CASSDLGGQGRAGELFF. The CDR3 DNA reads TGTGCCAGCAGTGATCTTGGAGGACAGGGAAGGGCCGGGGAGCTGTTTTTT.

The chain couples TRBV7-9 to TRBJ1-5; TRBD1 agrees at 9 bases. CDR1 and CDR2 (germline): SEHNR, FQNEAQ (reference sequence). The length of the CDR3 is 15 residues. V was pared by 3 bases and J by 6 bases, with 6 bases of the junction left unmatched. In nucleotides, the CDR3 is TGTGCCAGCAGCTTTGGGACAGGGTTCGGTCAGCCCCAGCATTTT. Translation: CASSFGTGFGQPQHF.

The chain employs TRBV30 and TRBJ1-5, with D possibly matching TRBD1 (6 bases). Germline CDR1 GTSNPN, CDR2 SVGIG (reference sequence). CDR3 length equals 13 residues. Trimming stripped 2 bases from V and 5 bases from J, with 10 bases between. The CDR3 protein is CAWSLQGDQPQHF. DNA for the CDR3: TGTGCCTGGAGTTTACAGGGCGATCAGCCCCAGCATTTT.

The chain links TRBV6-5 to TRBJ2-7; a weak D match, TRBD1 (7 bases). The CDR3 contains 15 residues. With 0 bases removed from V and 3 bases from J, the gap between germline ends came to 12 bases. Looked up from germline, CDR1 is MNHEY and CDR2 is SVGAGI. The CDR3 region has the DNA TGTGCCAGCAGTTACTCGCGGGACAGCCTCTACGAGCAGTACTTC. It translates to CASSYSRDSLYEQYF.

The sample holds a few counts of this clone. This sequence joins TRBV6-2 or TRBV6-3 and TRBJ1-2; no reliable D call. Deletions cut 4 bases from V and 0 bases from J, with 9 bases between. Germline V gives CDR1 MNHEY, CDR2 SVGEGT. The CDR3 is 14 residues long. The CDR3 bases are TGTGCCAGCAGTTGGAGTGCTCCTAACTATGGCTACACCTTC. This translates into CASSWSAPNYGYTF.

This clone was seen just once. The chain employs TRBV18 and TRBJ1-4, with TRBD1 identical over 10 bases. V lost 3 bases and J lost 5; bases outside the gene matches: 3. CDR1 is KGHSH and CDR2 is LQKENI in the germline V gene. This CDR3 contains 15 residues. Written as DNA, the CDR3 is TGTGCCAGCTCACCGGGACAGGGGTCGAATGAAAAACTGTTTTTT. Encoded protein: CASSPGQGSNEKLFF. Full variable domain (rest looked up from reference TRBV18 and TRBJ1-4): NAGVMQNPRHLVRRRGQEARLRCSPMKGHSHVYWYRQLPEEGLKFMVYLQKENIIDESGMPKERFSAEFPKEGPSILRIQQVVRGDSAAYFCASSPGQGSNEKLFFGSGTQLSVL.

The CDR3 loop is CASSFSGNLGETQYF. The CDR3 coding sequence is TGTGCCAGCAGCTTTTCTGGGAACCTTGGAGAGACCCAGTACTTC. The rearrangement joins TRBV7-3 to TRBJ2-5, with unresolved D. V lost 3 bases and J 4 bases, leaving 15 bases between the germline ends. The CDR3 is 15 amino acids. The germline CDR1 and CDR2 sequences are SGHTA and FQGTGA.

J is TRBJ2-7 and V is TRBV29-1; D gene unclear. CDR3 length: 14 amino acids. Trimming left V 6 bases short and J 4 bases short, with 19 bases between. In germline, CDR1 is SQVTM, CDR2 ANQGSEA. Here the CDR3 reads CSVAQQYASYEQYF. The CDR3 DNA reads TGCAGCGTCGCCCAACAGTACGCTTCGTACGAGCAGTACTTC.

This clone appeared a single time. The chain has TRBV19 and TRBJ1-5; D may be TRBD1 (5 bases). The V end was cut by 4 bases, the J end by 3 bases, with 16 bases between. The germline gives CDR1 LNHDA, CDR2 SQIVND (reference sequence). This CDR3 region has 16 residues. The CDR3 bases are TGTGCCAGTAGTAACTCGGCTGGGACGAACAATCAGCCCCAGCATTTT. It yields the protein CASSNSAGTNNQPQHF.

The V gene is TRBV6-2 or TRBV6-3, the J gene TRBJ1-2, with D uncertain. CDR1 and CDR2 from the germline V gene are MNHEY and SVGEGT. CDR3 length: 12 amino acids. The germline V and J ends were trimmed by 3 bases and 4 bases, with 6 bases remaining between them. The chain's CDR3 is CASSYSGYGYTF. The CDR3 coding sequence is TGTGCCAGCAGTTATTCTGGCTATGGCTACACCTTC.

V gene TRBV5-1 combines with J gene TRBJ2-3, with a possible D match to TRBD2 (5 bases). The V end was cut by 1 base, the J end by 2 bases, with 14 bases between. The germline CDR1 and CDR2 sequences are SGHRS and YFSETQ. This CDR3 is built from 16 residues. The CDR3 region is CASSLLREGNTDTQYF. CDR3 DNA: TGCGCCAGCAGCTTGCTTAGAGAGGGAAACACAGATACGCAGTATTTT.

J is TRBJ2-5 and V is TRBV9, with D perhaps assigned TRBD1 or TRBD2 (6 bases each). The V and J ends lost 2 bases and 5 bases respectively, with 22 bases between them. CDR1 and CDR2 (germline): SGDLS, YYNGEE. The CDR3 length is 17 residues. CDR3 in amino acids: CASSVFSGAPRGETQYF. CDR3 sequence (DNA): TGTGCCAGCAGCGTCTTTAGCGGAGCTCCTAGGGGGGAGACCCAGTACTTC.

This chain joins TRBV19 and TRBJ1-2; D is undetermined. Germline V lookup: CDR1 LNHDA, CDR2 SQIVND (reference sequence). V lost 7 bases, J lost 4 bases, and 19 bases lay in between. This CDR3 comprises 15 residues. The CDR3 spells CASMGSKAGSYGYTF. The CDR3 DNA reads TGTGCCAGTATGGGGAGTAAGGCGGGCTCCTATGGCTACACCTTC.

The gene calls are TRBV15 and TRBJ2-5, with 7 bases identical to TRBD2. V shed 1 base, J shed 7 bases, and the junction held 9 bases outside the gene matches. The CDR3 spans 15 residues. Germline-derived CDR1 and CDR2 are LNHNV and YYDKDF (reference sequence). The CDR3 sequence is CATSRGRDREGTQYF. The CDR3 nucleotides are TGTGCCACCAGCAGAGGAAGGGATAGGGAGGGGACCCAGTACTTC.

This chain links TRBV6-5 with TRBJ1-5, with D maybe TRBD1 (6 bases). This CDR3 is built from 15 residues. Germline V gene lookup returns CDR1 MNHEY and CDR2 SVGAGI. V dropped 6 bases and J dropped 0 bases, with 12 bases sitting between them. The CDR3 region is CASRVGTFSNQPQHF. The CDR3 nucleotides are TGTGCCAGCAGGGTCGGGACATTTAGCAATCAGCCCCAGCATTTT.

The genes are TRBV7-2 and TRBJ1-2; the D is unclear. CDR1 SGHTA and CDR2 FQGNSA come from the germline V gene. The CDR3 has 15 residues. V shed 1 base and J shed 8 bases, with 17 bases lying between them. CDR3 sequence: CASSLVVLWGAGYTF. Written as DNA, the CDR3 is TGTGCCAGCAGCTTAGTCGTTTTATGGGGTGCCGGCTACACCTTC.

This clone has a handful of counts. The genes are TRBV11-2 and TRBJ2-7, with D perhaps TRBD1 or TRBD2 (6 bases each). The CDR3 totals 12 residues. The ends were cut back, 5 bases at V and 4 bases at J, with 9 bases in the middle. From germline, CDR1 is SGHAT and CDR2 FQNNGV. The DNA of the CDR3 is TGTGCCAGCAGCCGGGGGCCATACGAGCAGTACTTC. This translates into CASSRGPYEQYF.

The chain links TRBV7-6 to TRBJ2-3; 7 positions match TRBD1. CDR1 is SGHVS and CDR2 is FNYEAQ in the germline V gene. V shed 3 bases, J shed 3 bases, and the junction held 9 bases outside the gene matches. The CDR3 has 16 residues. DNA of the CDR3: TGTGCCAGCAGCTTGGTGACAGGGATCGGGACAGATACGCAGTATTTT. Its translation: CASSLVTGIGTDTQYF.

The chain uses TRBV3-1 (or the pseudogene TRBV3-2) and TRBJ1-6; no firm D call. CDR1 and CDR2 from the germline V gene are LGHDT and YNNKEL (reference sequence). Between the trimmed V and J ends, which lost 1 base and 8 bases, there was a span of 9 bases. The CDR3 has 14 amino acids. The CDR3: CASSQGPAHSPLHF. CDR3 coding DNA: TGTGCCAGCAGCCAAGGGCCGGCACATTCACCCCTCCACTTT.

The DNA of the CDR3 is TGTGCCAGCAGCGCAGGGGCTAGCGCCTCCTACGAGCAGTACTTC. The encoded protein is CASSAGASASYEQYF. The chain is built from TRBV9 and TRBJ2-7, with D possibly called TRBD1 or TRBD2 (6 bases each). CDR3 length: 15 residues. From germline, CDR1 is SGDLS and CDR2 YYNGEE. Deletions cut 3 bases from V and 0 bases from J, with 13 bases between.

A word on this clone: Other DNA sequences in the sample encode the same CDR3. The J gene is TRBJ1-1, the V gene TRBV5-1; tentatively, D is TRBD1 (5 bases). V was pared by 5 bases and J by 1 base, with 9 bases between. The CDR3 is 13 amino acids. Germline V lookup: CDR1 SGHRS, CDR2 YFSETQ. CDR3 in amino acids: CASSLRENTEAFF. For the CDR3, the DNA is TGCGCCAGCAGTCTCAGGGAGAACACTGAAGCTTTCTTT.

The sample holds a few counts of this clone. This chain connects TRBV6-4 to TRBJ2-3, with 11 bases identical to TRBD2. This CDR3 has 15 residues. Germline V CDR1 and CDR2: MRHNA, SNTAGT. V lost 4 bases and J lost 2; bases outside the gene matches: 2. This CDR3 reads CASSVSGGATDTQYF. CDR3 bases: TGTGCCAGCAGTGTTAGCGGGGGGGCCACAGATACGCAGTATTTT.

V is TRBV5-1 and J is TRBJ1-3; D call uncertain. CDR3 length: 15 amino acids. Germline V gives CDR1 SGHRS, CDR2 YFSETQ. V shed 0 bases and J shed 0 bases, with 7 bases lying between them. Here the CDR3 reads CASSLGQNSGNTIYF. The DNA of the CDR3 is TGCGCCAGCAGCTTGGGACAAAACTCTGGAAACACCATATATTTT. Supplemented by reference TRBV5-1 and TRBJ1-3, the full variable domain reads KAGVTQTPRYLIKTRGQQVTLSCSPISGHRSVSWYQQTPGQGLQFLFEYFSETQRNKGNFPGRFSGRQFSNSRSEMNVSTLELGDSALYLCASSLGQNSGNTIYFGEGSWLTVV.

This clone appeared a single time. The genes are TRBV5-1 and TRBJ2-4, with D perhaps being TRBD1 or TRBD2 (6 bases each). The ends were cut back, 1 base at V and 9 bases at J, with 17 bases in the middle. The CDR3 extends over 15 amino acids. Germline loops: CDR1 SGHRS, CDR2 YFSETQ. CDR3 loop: CASSLLAGEDSIQYF. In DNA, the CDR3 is TGCGCCAGCAGCTTGTTGGCAGGGGAGGATTCCATTCAGTACTTC.

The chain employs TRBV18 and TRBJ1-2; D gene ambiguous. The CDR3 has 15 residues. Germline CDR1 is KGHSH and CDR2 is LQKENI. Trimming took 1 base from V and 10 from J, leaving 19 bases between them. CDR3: CASSPLEGALSVYTF. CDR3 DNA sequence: TGTGCCAGCTCACCACTGGAGGGAGCTCTATCGGTCTACACCTTC. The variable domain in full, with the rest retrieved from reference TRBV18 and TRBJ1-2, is NAGVMQNPRHLVRRRGQEARLRCSPMKGHSHVYWYRQLPEEGLKFMVYLQKENIIDESGMPKERFSAEFPKEGPSILRIQQVVRGDSAAYFCASSPLEGALSVYTFGSGTRLTVV.